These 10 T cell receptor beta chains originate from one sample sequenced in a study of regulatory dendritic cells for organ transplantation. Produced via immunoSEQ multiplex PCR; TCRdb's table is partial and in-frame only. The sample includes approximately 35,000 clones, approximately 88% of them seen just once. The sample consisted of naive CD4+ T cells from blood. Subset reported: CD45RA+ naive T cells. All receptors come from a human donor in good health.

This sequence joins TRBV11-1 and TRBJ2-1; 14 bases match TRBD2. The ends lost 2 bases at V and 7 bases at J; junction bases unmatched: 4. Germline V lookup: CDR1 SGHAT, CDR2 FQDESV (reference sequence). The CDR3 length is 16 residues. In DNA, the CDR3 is TGTGCCAGCAGCTTACGACTAGCGGGAGGGCTAAATGAGCAGTTCTTC. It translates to CASSLRLAGGLNEQFF.

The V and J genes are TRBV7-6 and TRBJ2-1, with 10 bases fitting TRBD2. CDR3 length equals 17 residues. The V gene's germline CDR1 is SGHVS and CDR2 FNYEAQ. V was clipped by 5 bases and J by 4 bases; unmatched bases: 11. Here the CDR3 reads CASSHGGASGSYNEQFF. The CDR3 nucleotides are TGTGCCAGCAGCCACGGGGGGGCTAGCGGGAGTTACAATGAGCAGTTCTTC.

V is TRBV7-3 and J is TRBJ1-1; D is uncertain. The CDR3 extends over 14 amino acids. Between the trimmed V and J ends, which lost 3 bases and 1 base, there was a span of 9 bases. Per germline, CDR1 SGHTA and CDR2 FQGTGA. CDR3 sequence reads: CASSLDNGNTEAFF. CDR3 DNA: TGTGCCAGCAGCTTGGATAATGGGAACACTGAAGCTTTCTTT.

Here the CDR3 DNA reads TGTGCCAGCAGCAAGGGACAGCAAGAGACCCAGTACTTC. Translated, it gives CASSKGQQETQYF. This sequence joins TRBV5-4 and TRBJ2-5; 7 bases fit TRBD1. Germline V gives CDR1 SGHNT, CDR2 YYREEE (reference sequence). There are 13 residues in the CDR3. V was clipped by 4 bases and J by 2 bases; unmatched bases: 2.

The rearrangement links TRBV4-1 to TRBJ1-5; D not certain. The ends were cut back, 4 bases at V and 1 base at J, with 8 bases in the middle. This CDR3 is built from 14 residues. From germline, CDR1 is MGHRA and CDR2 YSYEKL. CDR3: CASSRGPSNQPQHF. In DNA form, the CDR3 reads TGCGCCAGCAGCCGCGGACCGAGCAATCAGCCCCAGCATTTT.

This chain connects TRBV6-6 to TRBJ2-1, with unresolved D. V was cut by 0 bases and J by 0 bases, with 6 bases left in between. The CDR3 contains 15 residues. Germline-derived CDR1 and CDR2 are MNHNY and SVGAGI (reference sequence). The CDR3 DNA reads TGTGCCAGCAGTTACTCTGGCGACTCCTACAATGAGCAGTTCTTC. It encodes CASSYSGDSYNEQFF.

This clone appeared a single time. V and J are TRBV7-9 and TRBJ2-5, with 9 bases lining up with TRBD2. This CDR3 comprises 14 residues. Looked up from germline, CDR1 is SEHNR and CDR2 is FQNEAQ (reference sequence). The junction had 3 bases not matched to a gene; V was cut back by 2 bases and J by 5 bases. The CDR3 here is CASSLPSGVETQYF. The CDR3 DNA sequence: TGTGCCAGCAGCTTACCTAGCGGGGTTGAGACCCAGTACTTC.

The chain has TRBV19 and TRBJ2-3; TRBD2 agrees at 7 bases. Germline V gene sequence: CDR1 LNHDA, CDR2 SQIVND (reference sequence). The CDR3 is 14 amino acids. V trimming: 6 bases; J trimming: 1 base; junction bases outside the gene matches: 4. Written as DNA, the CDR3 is TGTGCCAGTAGCAGCGGGACGGGCACAGATACGCAGTATTTT. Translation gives CASSSGTGTDTQYF.

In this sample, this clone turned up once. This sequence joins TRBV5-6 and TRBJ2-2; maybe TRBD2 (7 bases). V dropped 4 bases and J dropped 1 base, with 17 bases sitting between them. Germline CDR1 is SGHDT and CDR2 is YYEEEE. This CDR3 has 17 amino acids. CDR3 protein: CASSQRNGGRNTGELFF. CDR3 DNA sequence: TGTGCCAGCAGCCAGAGGAACGGGGGGCGGAACACCGGGGAGCTGTTTTTT.

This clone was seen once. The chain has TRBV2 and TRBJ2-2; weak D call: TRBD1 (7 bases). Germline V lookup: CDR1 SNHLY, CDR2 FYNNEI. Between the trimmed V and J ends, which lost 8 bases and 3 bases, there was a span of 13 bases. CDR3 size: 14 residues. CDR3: CASAGQGDTGELFF. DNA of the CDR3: TGTGCCAGCGCGGGGCAGGGGGACACCGGGGAGCTGTTTTTT. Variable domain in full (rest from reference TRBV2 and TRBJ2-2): EPEVTQTPSHQVTQMGQEVILRCVPISNHLYFYWYRQILGQKVEFLVSFYNNEISEKSEIFDDQFSVERPDGSNFTLKIRSTKLEDSAMYFCASAGQGDTGELFFGEGSRLTVL.